This is a list of T cell receptor beta chains from one sample in a study of blood T cell repertoires in COVID-19. The table came from immunoSEQ multiplex PCR; TCRdb's copy has only in-frame clones and leaves some out. The data show about 210,000 clones, about 91% seen once. The sequencing sample was made of peripheral blood. The receptors originated from a man younger than 40 with acute or convalescent COVID-19. CDR3s include the opening cysteine and the closing phenylalanine or tryptophan. The order of the fields is clone size, CDR3 length, D gene, V gene, J gene, CDR3 DNA, CDR3 protein. D genes are given only for firm matches. Not every row has a clone size; where given, it reads once, few, many or a size class.

-	14	-	TRBV9	TRBJ2-5	TGTGCCAGCAGCGTAGGCCGGGTGGGAGAGACCCAGTACTTC	CASSVGRVGETQYF
once	16	TRBD2	TRBV23-1	TRBJ2-1	TGCGCCAGCAGTCTGGATGACGGGAGGATCCACAATGAGCAGTTCTTC	CASSLDDGRIHNEQFF
-	13	-	TRBV19	TRBJ1-1	TGTGCCAGTAGTATAAGCACGAACACTGAAGCTTTCTTT	CASSISTNTEAFF
-	15	-	TRBV9	TRBJ2-5	TGTGCCAGCAGCGATCAGAACGGGGTGACGGAGACCCAGTACTTC	CASSDQNGVTETQYF
-	17	TRBD2	TRBV27	TRBJ2-1	TGTGCCAGCAGTTTTCACAGGAGGGGTAGCGGGAGCGATGAGCAGTTCTTC	CASSFHRRGSGSDEQFF
-	14	-	TRBV7-2	TRBJ1-5	TGTGCCAGCAGCCCGTATATTAGCAATCAGCCCCAGCATTTT	CASSPYISNQPQHF
-	15	TRBD2	TRBV29-1	TRBJ2-1	TGCAGCGTTGGCGACCCGACTAGCGGGGCCAATGAGCAGTTCTTC	CSVGDPTSGANEQFF
-	14	-	TRBV5-1	TRBJ2-7	TGCGCCAGCAGCTTGGTTCGCGGTGTGGATGAGCAGTACTTC	CASSLVRGVDEQYF
-	11	-	TRBV20-1	TRBJ2-1	TGCAGTGCTAGGTTTAGTGTTGAGCAGTTCTTC	CSARFSVEQFF
-	16	-	TRBV18	TRBJ2-7	TGTGCCAGCTCACCCCTCCAAGGCGGGTCAGTCCACGAGCAGTACTTC	CASSPLQGGSVHEQYF
once	15	TRBD1	TRBV6-5	TRBJ2-5	TGTGCCAGCAGTTACGAGCAGGGGGCCCGAGAGACCCAGTACTTC	CASSYEQGARETQYF
-	15	TRBD2	TRBV11-2	TRBJ2-1	TGTGCCAGCAGCTTAGCAGGACTAGTGTACAATGAGCAGTTCTTC	CASSLAGLVYNEQFF
-	14	TRBD1	TRBV19	TRBJ2-3	TGTGCCAGCAAACCAGGGACAGGTTTCAGTACGCAGTATTTT	CASKPGTGFSTQYF
-	15	-	TRBV5-4	TRBJ1-5	TGTGCCAGCAGCTCAGGACTAGGGGCAGGGCAGCCCCAGCATTTT	CASSSGLGAGQPQHF
-	13	TRBD1	TRBV28	TRBJ2-7	TGTGCCAGCAGTCCGCCGGGACAGCCGGAGCAGTACTTC	CASSPPGQPEQYF
-	18	TRBD1	TRBV28	TRBJ2-2	TGTGCCAGCAGTTCCGACATCAGGGCAGGGGGCGCGAACGGGGAGCTGTTTTTT	CASSSDIRAGGANGELFF
-	13	-	TRBV7-9	TRBJ2-5	TGTGCCAGCAGCTTAGTGCTAGAGGGGACCCAGTACTTC	CASSLVLEGTQYF
-	13	-	TRBV19	TRBJ2-7	TGTGCCAGTAGTTACAAAGTATCGTCCGAGCAGTACTTC	CASSYKVSSEQYF
-	14	-	TRBV5-8	TRBJ1-4	TGTGCCAGCAGCTCCCCCGGGGGAGGGGCAAAACTGTTTTTT	CASSSPGGGAKLFF
-	19	TRBD2	TRBV24-1	TRBJ2-2	TGTGCCACCAGTGATAAACCGGGACTAGCGGGAGGATGGACCGGGGAGCTGTTTTTT	CATSDKPGLAGGWTGELFF
-	17	-	TRBV7-2	TRBJ2-2	TGTGCCAGCAGCTTAGGAATGAGGCGAAAGAACACCGGGGAGCTGTTTTTT	CASSLGMRRKNTGELFF
-	17	TRBD2	TRBV19	TRBJ2-1	TGTGCCAGTAGGGGACCGGGACTAGCGGGAGGAAACAATGAGCAGTTCTTC	CASRGPGLAGGNNEQFF
-	15	TRBD1	TRBV7-3	TRBJ1-6	TGTGCCAGCAGCAGACAGGGGAATTATAATTCACCCCTCCACTTT	CASSRQGNYNSPLHF
-	17	-	TRBV7-6	TRBJ2-3	TGTGCCAGCAGCTTAACATTACGTCGCAGCGTCAAAGATACGCAGTATTTT	CASSLTLRRSVKDTQYF
-	13	TRBD1	TRBV2	TRBJ1-1	TGTGCCAGCATGACGACAGGGGCAATTGAAGCTTTCTTT	CASMTTGAIEAFF
-	14	-	TRBV2	TRBJ2-7	TGTGCCAGCCACAGGGCTCCTGGGGGGGACGAGCAGTACTTC	CASHRAPGGDEQYF
-	15	TRBD2	TRBV27	TRBJ2-2	TGTGCCAGCAGTCTAGCGGGAGAGAACACCGGGGAGCTGTTTTTT	CASSLAGENTGELFF
-	15	TRBD1	TRBV27	TRBJ2-2	TGTGCCAGCAGTTCCGGGACAGGGGTCGACGGGGAGCTGTTTTTT	CASSSGTGVDGELFF
-	19	-	TRBV6-1	TRBJ2-2	TGTGCCAGCAGTGAATGGTCCTTAGGGAAGGGAGAGAACACCGGGGAGCTGTTTTTT	CASSEWSLGKGENTGELFF
-	14	TRBD1	TRBV5-5	TRBJ1-6	TGTGCCAGCATAAAGGGACAGTCTAATTCACCCCTCCACTTT	CASIKGQSNSPLHF
-	14	-	TRBV28	TRBJ2-7	TGTGCCAGCAGATATCCGGGACTCGATTACGAGCAGTACTTC	CASRYPGLDYEQYF
-	15	-	TRBV6-1	TRBJ1-5	TGTGCCAGCAGTGAACCCGGACAGAGCAATCAGCCCCAGCATTTT	CASSEPGQSNQPQHF
-	15	TRBD1	TRBV14	TRBJ2-2	TGTGCCAGCAGCCAACGGACAGGGAGCACCGGGGAGCTGTTTTTT	CASSQRTGSTGELFF
-	17	-	TRBV24-1	TRBJ2-4	TGTGCCACCAGTGATTTGCAGTGGGGGGAGTGGATGGGCATTCAGTACTTC	CATSDLQWGEWMGIQYF
-	13	-	TRBV6-5	TRBJ2-5	TGTGCCAGCCATCAGAATACTAAGGAGACCCAGTACTTC	CASHQNTKETQYF
-	12	TRBD1	TRBV18	TRBJ2-7	TGTGCCAGCTCACCCCCAGGGGGCGGGCAGTACTTC	CASSPPGGGQYF
-	11	TRBD2	TRBV20-1	TRBJ2-1	TGCATCGTCACTAGCGGGCATGAGCAGTTCTTC	CIVTSGHEQFF
-	16	TRBD2	TRBV5-6	TRBJ2-3	TGTGCCAGCAGCTTGGGCGGCGGGAGTCTCACAGATACGCAGTATTTT	CASSLGGGSLTDTQYF
-	17	-	TRBV28	TRBJ1-5	TGTGCCAGCAGTTCCCACCCGGGAGGCATACGGAATCAGCCCCAGCATTTT	CASSSHPGGIRNQPQHF
-	11	-	TRBV28	TRBJ1-1	TGTGCCAGCAGTCAGAACCCTGAAGCTTTCTTT	CASSQNPEAFF
-	14	-	TRBV5-4	TRBJ1-3	TGTGCCAGCAGCCTTTACAGCTCTGGAAACACCATATATTTT	CASSLYSSGNTIYF
-	12	-	TRBV28	TRBJ1-5	TGTGCCAGCGGGGGGGGCAATCAGCCCCAGCATTTT	CASGGGNQPQHF